Following are 14 T cell receptor beta chains from one sample sequenced in a study of OX40 agonist ivuxolimab in advanced cancers. Sequenced by immunoSEQ multiplex PCR; TCRdb stores in-frame clones only, minus some. The profile shows roughly 43,000 clones, over 75% of them singletons. Sample: CD4+ or CD8+ T cells sorted from blood, taken in a trial of the OX40 agonist ivuxolimab. The source of these receptors is an adult with an advanced solid tumor such as melanoma, head and neck, liver or kidney cancer.

This sequence joins TRBV5-5 and TRBJ2-6; D gene ambiguous. This CDR3 contains 16 residues. CDR1 and CDR2 (germline): SGHKS, YYEKEE (reference sequence). V shed 7 bases and J shed 0 bases, with 14 bases lying between them. Here the CDR3 reads CASGRTVASGANVLTF. DNA of the CDR3: TGTGCCAGCGGTCGGACCGTAGCCTCTGGGGCCAACGTCCTGACTTTC.

CDR3 protein: CATSREVSDRDTQYF. CDR3 bases: TGTGCCACCAGCAGAGAGGTCAGCGACAGAGATACGCAGTATTTT. This chain uses TRBV15 with TRBJ2-3, with a possible D match to TRBD1 (5 bases). Germline V gene lookup returns CDR1 LNHNV and CDR2 YYDKDF (reference sequence). The CDR3 covers 15 residues. V was pared by 0 bases and J by 5 bases, with 12 bases between. Based on the CDR3 plus reference TRBV15 and TRBJ2-3, the full variable domain is DAMVIQNPRYQVTQFGKPVTLSCSQTLNHNVMYWYQQKSSQAPKLLFHYYDKDFNNEADTPDNFQSRRPNTSFCFLDIRSPGLGDTAMYLCATSREVSDRDTQYFGPGTRLTVL.

The chain combines TRBV5-1 with TRBJ2-3; D ambiguous. The CDR3 is 11 amino acids. Trimming removed 10 bases at V and 2 bases at J, with 8 bases between. Germline V CDR1 and CDR2: SGHRS, YFSETQ. CDR3: CACSHTDTQYF. The CDR3 nucleotides are TGCGCCTGCTCCCACACAGATACGCAGTATTTT.

This rearrangement joins TRBV9 to TRBJ2-5; D not certain. The CDR3 runs to 14 residues. The V and J ends lost 0 bases and 5 bases respectively, with 11 bases between them. Germline V CDR1 and CDR2: SGDLS, YYNGEE. This CDR3 reads CASSVEIGMETQYF. The CDR3 DNA sequence: TGTGCCAGCAGCGTAGAGATAGGAATGGAGACCCAGTACTTC.

The V gene is TRBV12-5, the J gene TRBJ1-1, with D possibly TRBD1 on 6 matching bases. From germline, CDR1 is LGHNT and CDR2 FRNRAP. The CDR3 has 16 residues. Trimming took off 1 base at V and 4 bases at J, with 16 bases between the two ends. CDR3 nucleotide sequence: TGTGCTAGTGGTTTGGGCCCAGGGAGGGGGGGCACTGAAGCTTTCTTT. Translating gives CASGLGPGRGGTEAFF.

This sequence joins TRBV20-1 and TRBJ2-7, with D perhaps matching TRBD1 or TRBD2 (5 bases each). V shed 3 bases and J shed 4 bases, with 7 bases lying between them. Germline loops: CDR1 DFQATT, CDR2 SNEGSKA (reference sequence). The CDR3 runs 11 residues. The DNA of the CDR3 is TGCAGTGCTAGCGGGGCGTACGAGCAGTACTTC. Translating gives CSASGAYEQYF.

J is TRBJ2-1 and V is TRBV30; 9 bases match TRBD2. Trimming removed 0 bases from V and 7 bases from J; junction bases left unmatched: 7. Germline CDR1 and CDR2: GTSNPN and SVGIG (reference sequence). There are 15 residues in the CDR3. The CDR3 coding sequence is TGTGCCTGGAGTGTAACCAGCGGGGGGTGGAATGAGCAGTTCTTC. It encodes CAWSVTSGGWNEQFF.

This chain links TRBV5-6 with TRBJ1-2, with D possibly TRBD1 on 5 matching bases. V lost 5 bases and J 6 bases, leaving 20 bases between the germline ends. There are 15 residues in the CDR3. Germline assignment: CDR1 SGHDT and CDR2 YYEEEE. The CDR3 sequence: CASSRPTGTKDGYTF. CDR3 coding DNA: TGTGCCAGCAGTCGACCGACCGGGACCAAGGATGGCTACACCTTC.

The chain carries TRBV5-4 and TRBJ2-2; 8 bases align to TRBD1. V lost 0 bases and J lost 4; bases outside the gene matches: 5. The CDR3 extends over 16 amino acids. Germline V gives CDR1 SGHNT, CDR2 YYREEE (reference sequence). CDR3 DNA sequence: TGTGCCAGCAGCTTGGCTATAGGACAGGGCACCGGGGAGCTGTTTTTT. Amino acids: CASSLAIGQGTGELFF.

The chain employs TRBV15 and TRBJ2-5; unclear D gene. The V end lost 5 bases, the J end lost 3 bases, and 4 bases lay between the germline ends. Germline CDR1 LNHNV, CDR2 YYDKDF (reference sequence). CDR3 length equals 11 residues. CDR3 bases: TGTGCCACCAGCGAAAAAGAGACCCAGTACTTC. Protein product: CATSEKETQYF.

The chain has TRBV19 and TRBJ1-1; 9 nucleotides line up with TRBD1. This CDR3 contains 18 residues. Germline-derived CDR1 and CDR2 are LNHDA and SQIVND (reference sequence). J lost 4 bases, V lost 3 bases, and 15 bases had no gene match. CDR3 sequence reads: CASSISGQGHRLGTEAFF. DNA of the CDR3: TGTGCCAGTAGTATCAGTGGACAGGGGCACCGTCTGGGCACTGAAGCTTTCTTT. The full variable domain, in which reference TRBV19 and TRBJ1-1 provide the parts outside the CDR3, is DGGITQSPKYLFRKEGQNVTLSCEQNLNHDAMYWYRQDPGQGLRLIYYSQIVNDFQKGDIAEGYSVSREKKESFPLTVTSAQKNPTAFYLCASSISGQGHRLGTEAFFGQGTRLTVV.

The rearrangement uses TRBV19 and TRBJ2-3, with D tentatively TRBD2 (7 bases). The CDR3 consists of 14 residues. CDR1 and CDR2 (germline): LNHDA, SQIVND (reference sequence). The V end was cut by 3 bases, the J end by 4 bases, with 11 bases between. CDR3 in amino acids: CASSIPGGPDTQYF. The DNA for the CDR3 is TGTGCCAGTAGTATTCCGGGGGGCCCAGATACGCAGTATTTT.

The V and J genes are TRBV18 and TRBJ2-5; a weak D match, TRBD1 (5 bases). The germline CDR1 and CDR2 sequences are KGHSH and LQKENI. CDR3 length equals 14 residues. The V end lost 3 bases, the J end lost 4 bases, and 12 bases lay between the germline ends. The CDR3 DNA follows: TGTGCCAGCTCACCGGGTGGACACGGAGAGACCCAGTACTTC. Its protein product is CASSPGGHGETQYF.

The CDR3 loop reads CAGKPGTVQETQYF. DNA of the CDR3: TGTGCCGGGAAGCCTGGGACGGTGCAAGAGACCCAGTACTTC. The rearrangement joins TRBV2 to TRBJ2-5; D is possibly TRBD1 or TRBD2 (5 bases each). This CDR3 contains 14 residues. The V gene lost 11 bases and the J gene lost 2 bases, with 18 bases spanning the gap. CDR1 is SNHLY and CDR2 is FYNNEI in the germline V gene.